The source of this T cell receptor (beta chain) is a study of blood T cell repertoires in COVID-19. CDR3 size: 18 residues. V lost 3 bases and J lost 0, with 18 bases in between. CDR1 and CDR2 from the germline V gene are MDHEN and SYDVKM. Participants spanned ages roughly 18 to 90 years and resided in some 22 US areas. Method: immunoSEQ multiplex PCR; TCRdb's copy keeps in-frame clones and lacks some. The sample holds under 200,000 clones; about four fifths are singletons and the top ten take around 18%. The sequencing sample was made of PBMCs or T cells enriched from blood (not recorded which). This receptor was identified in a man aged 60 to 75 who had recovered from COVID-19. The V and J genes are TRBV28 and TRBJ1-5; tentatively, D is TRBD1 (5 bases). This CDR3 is CASSFGAGTDYSNQPQHF. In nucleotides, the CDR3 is TGTGCCAGCAGTTTTGGGGCGGGAACAGACTATAGCAATCAGCCCCAGCATTTT.